Presented here are 29 T cell receptor beta chains from one specimen sequenced in a study of beta chain features in type 1 diabetes. Investigators reverse transcribed all isolated RNA, so they sequenced expressed TCRB transcripts. Assay: immunoSEQ multiplex PCR; the TCRdb copy retains only in-frame clones and omits some. The repertoire has around 250,000 clones, roughly 13% of them found once; the top ten carry more than 0.02%. Sequenced: naive CD4+ T cells from blood. These receptors originate from a woman aged 40 to 50 in good health.

This sequence joins TRBV6-5 and TRBJ2-2; D remains unclear. Germline lookup yields CDR1 MNHEY and CDR2 SVGAGI. The CDR3 has 12 residues. The V end was cut by 4 bases, the J end by 6 bases, with 6 bases between. As DNA, the CDR3 is TGTGCCAGCAGTTTGGCCCCCGGGGAGCTGTTTTTT. Translating it yields CASSLAPGELFF.

This clone was observed a few times. The chain is built from TRBV5-1 and TRBJ1-2; 7 bases are a match to TRBD1. Trimming at V came to 0 bases and at J to 8 bases, leaving 4 bases not matched to a gene. CDR3 length: 13 residues. The germline CDR1 and CDR2 sequences are SGHRS and YFSETQ. The CDR3 coding sequence is TGCGCCAGCAGCTTGGGACAGGGCTGGGGCTACACCTTC. Translated: CASSLGQGWGYTF.

This clone was picked up a small number of times. The V call is TRBV6-5, the J call TRBJ1-1; the match to TRBD1 covers 9 bases. This CDR3 has 15 amino acids. Germline assignment: CDR1 MNHEY and CDR2 SVGAGI. Unmatched junction bases numbered 6, after V lost 6 bases and J lost 1 base. CDR3 coding DNA: TGTGCCAGCAGCTACCTGGGACAGGGGAACACTGAAGCTTTCTTT. It yields the protein CASSYLGQGNTEAFF.

This clone was recorded at least ten times. The identical CDR3 is also encoded by other nucleotide sequences in the sample. V is TRBV7-9 and J is TRBJ2-3; 11 bases fit TRBD2. The V gene end was trimmed by 5 bases and the J gene end by 1 base; junction bases not matched to a gene: 2. The CDR3 contains 15 residues. Germline CDR1 and CDR2: SEHNR and FQNEAQ (reference sequence). The CDR3 region is CASSLTSGGTDTQYF. CDR3 bases: TGTGCCAGCAGCCTGACTAGCGGGGGCACAGATACGCAGTATTTT.

V is TRBV7-2 and J is TRBJ2-4, with 7 bases lining up with TRBD2. This CDR3 spans 17 amino acids. Germline lookup yields CDR1 SGHTA and CDR2 FQGNSA. V lost 0 bases to trimming and J lost 8 bases; unmatched junction nucleotides: 13. CDR3 residues: CASSLAPWRGGGDIQYF. The CDR3, as DNA: TGTGCCAGCAGCTTAGCGCCTTGGAGGGGCGGGGGAGACATTCAGTACTTC.

This chain connects TRBV6-1 to TRBJ2-4, with 8 bases identical to TRBD2. The CDR3 has 15 amino acids. Germline V lookup: CDR1 MNHNS, CDR2 SASEGT. With 3 bases clipped from V and 6 bases from J, the junction kept 7 bases outside the gene matches. CDR3 nucleotide sequence: TGTGCCAGCAGTGAGCGGGGGGTGAACGGAAACATTCAGTACTTC. Its translation: CASSERGVNGNIQYF.

This clone was seen a few times. This chain uses TRBV6-1 with TRBJ2-3; tentative D call: TRBD1 (6 bases). The CDR3 length is 14 residues. V was cut by 6 bases and J by 1 base, with 11 bases left in between. Germline V lookup: CDR1 MNHNS, CDR2 SASEGT. The CDR3 spells CASRRTDRTDTQYF. CDR3 nucleotide sequence: TGTGCCAGCAGACGGACAGATCGCACAGATACGCAGTATTTT.

The DNA for the CDR3 is TGTGCCAGCAGCGGGGACAGGGTGGACAACGTCCTGACTTTC. Translation: CASSGDRVDNVLTF. The chain is built from TRBV9 and TRBJ2-6; the match to TRBD1 covers 9 bases. Germline trimming cut 3 bases from V and 9 bases from J; bases unmatched to any gene: 4. Germline loops: CDR1 SGDLS, CDR2 YYNGEE. The CDR3 covers 14 residues.

The chain employs TRBV4-2 and TRBJ1-6; D might be TRBD1 (5 bases). The CDR3 is 15 residues long. The V gene lost 0 bases and the J gene lost 10 bases, with 13 bases spanning the gap. CDR1 is LGHNA, CDR2 YNFKEQ, per germline. The CDR3 region is CASSQETVEGSPLHF. CDR3 bases: TGTGCCAGCAGCCAAGAGACAGTGGAGGGGTCACCCCTCCACTTT.

This clone came up a few times. At one end the junction does not follow the germline gene, possibly because of a read error. The rearrangement joins TRBV19 to TRBJ1-3; perhaps TRBD1 as D (5 bases). There are 12 residues in the CDR3. In germline, CDR1 is LNHDA, CDR2 SQIVND (reference sequence). CDR3 residues: CASSIGLDMVHF. The CDR3 DNA is TGTGCCAGTAGTATCGGTTTGGACATGGTGCATTTT.

The chain uses TRBV21-1 and TRBJ2-7; TRBD2 reflects the table's D call only, with no check against the DNA. TRBV21-1 is labeled a pseudogene. The CDR3 covers 13 residues. The CDR3 here is CASSKTSSYEQYF. For the CDR3, the DNA is TGTGCCAGCAGCAAGACTAGTTCGTACGAGCAGTACTTC.

The genes are TRBV9 and TRBJ1-5; TRBD1 matches 10 bases. The J segment lost 5 bases and the V segment lost 5 bases, leaving 7 bases of the junction unmatched. From germline, CDR1 is SGDLS and CDR2 YYNGEE. The CDR3 has 15 amino acids. CDR3 protein: CASSQGTGVHQPQHF. The CDR3 coding sequence is TGTGCCAGCAGTCAAGGGACAGGGGTGCATCAGCCCCAGCATTTT.

The gene calls are TRBV7-9 and TRBJ2-7; 9 positions match TRBD1. The CDR3 length is 14 residues. V lost 3 bases and J lost 5; bases outside the gene matches: 5. From germline, CDR1 is SEHNR and CDR2 FQNEAQ (reference sequence). DNA of the CDR3: TGTGCCAGCAGCTTGGGACAGGGTACAGACGAGCAGTACTTC. Protein sequence: CASSLGQGTDEQYF.

V usage is TRBV19 and J usage is TRBJ1-1, with 8 bases matching TRBD1. The junction had 5 bases not matched to a gene; V was cut back by 4 bases and J by 7 bases. This CDR3 contains 13 residues. The V gene's germline CDR1 is LNHDA and CDR2 SQIVND (reference sequence). This CDR3 reads CASSTRQGYEAFF. CDR3 coding DNA: TGTGCCAGTAGTACCAGACAGGGGTATGAAGCTTTCTTT.

Only a few counts were recorded for this clone. V and J are TRBV10-3 and TRBJ2-3, with 7 bases that match TRBD2. CDR1 is ENHRY and CDR2 is SYGVKD in the germline V gene. V dropped 8 bases and J dropped 2; count of bases not matched to a gene: 7. This CDR3 is built from 14 residues. The CDR3 loop reads CAIGAGVNTDTQYF. The CDR3 DNA reads TGTGCCATCGGGGCGGGGGTAAACACAGATACGCAGTATTTT.

This clone has more than one count but fewer than ten. The V gene is TRBV7-2, the J gene TRBJ2-3; 12 nucleotides line up with TRBD2. This CDR3 spans 19 amino acids. The germline CDR1 and CDR2 sequences are SGHTA and FQGNSA. V was pared by 6 bases and J by 1 base, with 14 bases of the junction left unmatched. This chain's CDR3 is CASRSPGTSGRGGTDTQYF. CDR3 nucleotides: TGTGCCAGCAGGTCCCCGGGGACTAGCGGGCGGGGGGGCACAGATACGCAGTATTTT.

The rearrangement links TRBV7-2 to TRBJ1-1; the D is unclear. V dropped 5 bases and J dropped 1 base, with 11 bases sitting between them. Per the germline V gene, CDR1 is SGHTA and CDR2 is FQGNSA. This CDR3 region has 14 residues. CDR3 nucleotide sequence: TGTGCCAGCAGCCAGAGACGGGGGAACACTGAAGCTTTCTTT. Protein: CASSQRRGNTEAFF.

This clone was recorded only once. The V call is TRBV5-4, the J call TRBJ1-1; the match to TRBD1 covers 7 bases. CDR3 size: 15 residues. V lost 4 bases and J lost 2; bases outside the gene matches: 8. The germline V gene encodes CDR1 SGHNT and CDR2 YYREEE (reference sequence). The CDR3 loop reads CASSPGDRGNTEAFF. The DNA for the CDR3 is TGTGCCAGCAGCCCTGGGGACAGAGGCAACACTGAAGCTTTCTTT.

J is TRBJ1-2 and V is TRBV18; weak D call: TRBD1 (6 bases). Germline V gives CDR1 KGHSH, CDR2 LQKENI. Trimming removed 2 bases from V and 1 base from J, with 11 bases in between. CDR3 length: 15 amino acids. Written as DNA, the CDR3 is TGTGCCAGCTCACCAATTAACAGGGATAACTATGGCTACACCTTC. It codes for CASSPINRDNYGYTF.

This clone was found a few times. At the DNA level, this CDR3 is encoded by other sequences in the same sample as well. The DNA for the CDR3 is TGTGCCAGCTCACCACTTGGGCAAGGCTACACCTTC. Translation gives CASSPLGQGYTF. The J gene is TRBJ1-2, the V gene TRBV18; D is unresolved. In germline, CDR1 is KGHSH, CDR2 LQKENI. CDR3 length: 12 residues. The ends were cut back, 1 base at V and 8 bases at J, with 8 bases in the middle.

The chain recombines TRBV7-6 with TRBJ2-7, with a tentative D call TRBD1 (6 bases). Germline V gene lookup returns CDR1 SGHVS and CDR2 FNYEAQ. V lost 3 bases, J lost 7 bases, and 25 bases lay in between. The CDR3 is 17 residues long. The CDR3 loop is CASSFGTRGTAGWEQYF. CDR3 in DNA: TGTGCCAGCAGCTTCGGGACAAGGGGGACGGCCGGTTGGGAGCAGTACTTC.

The sample holds a few counts of this clone. V usage is TRBV10-2 and J usage is TRBJ1-6, with D possibly being TRBD1 (5 bases). Germline CDR1 WSHSY, CDR2 SAAADI. V was pared by 6 bases and J by 6 bases, with 15 bases between. The CDR3 consists of 15 residues. In nucleotides, the CDR3 is TGCGCCAGCAGCGAATCACAGGCGTTTAATTCACCCCTCCACTTT. Encoded protein: CASSESQAFNSPLHF.

This clone was recorded a few times. The chain carries TRBV7-2 and TRBJ1-5, with 7 bases that match TRBD1. Germline V lookup: CDR1 SGHTA, CDR2 FQGNSA. This CDR3 spans 17 amino acids. V lost 5 bases to trimming and J lost 0 bases; unmatched junction nucleotides: 10. The CDR3 DNA reads TGTGCCAGCAGCGACATACGGACAGGTCCTAGCAATCAGCCCCAGCATTTT. It codes for CASSDIRTGPSNQPQHF.

The rearrangement joins TRBV5-1 to TRBJ2-5; D is unresolved. Germline CDR1 and CDR2: SGHRS and YFSETQ. The length of the CDR3 is 11 residues. Between the trimmed V and J ends, which lost 6 bases and 4 bases, there was a span of 7 bases. The chain's CDR3 is CASTVGETQYF. DNA of the CDR3: TGCGCCAGCACTGTCGGAGAGACCCAGTACTTC.

The chain joins TRBV5-6 to TRBJ2-7; 10 bases line up with TRBD1. CDR1 is SGHDT and CDR2 is YYEEEE in the germline V gene. This CDR3 is 15 amino acids long. J lost 3 bases, V lost 4 bases, and 7 bases had no gene match. The CDR3 sequence: CASSRRDRGVYEQYF. The CDR3 coding sequence is TGTGCCAGCAGCCGACGGGACAGGGGAGTCTACGAGCAGTACTTC.

The chain has TRBV29-1 and TRBJ2-5, with a tentative D call TRBD1 (6 bases). The germline V gene encodes CDR1 SQVTM and CDR2 ANQGSEA. The V end lost 0 bases, the J end lost 4 bases, and 12 bases lay between the germline ends. The CDR3 contains 14 residues. The CDR3 spells CSVEDRWGLETQYF. Written as DNA, the CDR3 is TGCAGCGTTGAAGATCGCTGGGGGCTAGAGACCCAGTACTTC.

This clone was detected only a few times. V usage is TRBV6-1 and J usage is TRBJ1-1; a weak D match, TRBD1 (5 bases). Germline V gene sequence: CDR1 MNHNS, CDR2 SASEGT. V was clipped by 6 bases and J by 1 base, with 9 bases between them. This CDR3 is 13 amino acids long. CDR3 sequence: CASSVDRNTEAFF. The CDR3 DNA is TGTGCCAGCAGCGTCGACAGGAACACTGAAGCTTTCTTT.

This clone has just a few counts. The chain couples TRBV5-1 to TRBJ2-7; 8 bases match TRBD1. The germline V gene has CDR1 SGHRS and CDR2 YFSETQ. Germline trimming cut 5 bases from V and 4 bases from J; bases unmatched to any gene: 5. This CDR3 contains 13 residues. CDR3 residues: CASRAGGMYEQYF. The CDR3 DNA follows: TGCGCCAGCAGGGCAGGGGGCATGTACGAGCAGTACTTC.

J is TRBJ1-1 and V is TRBV15; D is uncertain. The length of the CDR3 is 14 residues. Trimming shortened V by 0 bases and J by 0 bases, and 5 bases separated the two germline ends. CDR1 LNHNV and CDR2 YYDKDF come from the germline V gene (reference sequence). This CDR3 reads CATSRDRVNTEAFF. CDR3 nucleotides: TGTGCCACCAGCAGAGATCGGGTGAACACTGAAGCTTTCTTT. Together with reference TRBV15 and TRBJ1-1, the CDR3 gives the full variable domain: DAMVIQNPRYQVTQFGKPVTLSCSQTLNHNVMYWYQQKSSQAPKLLFHYYDKDFNNEADTPDNFQSRRPNTSFCFLDIRSPGLGDTAMYLCATSRDRVNTEAFFGQGTRLTVV.